Below, one T cell receptor beta chain is given with its context. The data were obtained in a study of CD8 T cells in Susac syndrome. An input of about 0.45 to 1 ug of RNA was subjected to reverse transcription using random hexamers. In TCRdb, the immunoSEQ multiplex PCR reads were re-called with MiXCR into one record per CDR3 protein. The repertoire holds tens of thousands of distinct CDR3 sequences, 94% seen once, with about 0.5% in the top ten. The origin of this receptor is a human donor with Susac syndrome. Sequenced sample: CD8+ T cells from PBMCs.

CDR3 region: CASSQVGNTIYF. In nucleotides, the CDR3 is TGCGCCAGCAGCCAAGTTGGAAACACCATATATTTT. The chain is built from TRBV4-3 and TRBJ1-3; D is ambiguous. The CDR3 contains 12 residues. V lost 1 base and J lost 3, with 1 base in between. The germline V gene encodes CDR1 LGHNA and CDR2 YSLEER.